This T cell receptor beta chain was sequenced for a study of regulatory T cells in long-lasting Graves disease. Study-wide results and caveats: Persistent disease samples used TRBV28, TRBJ1-2 and TRBJ2-5 preferentially. Persistent patients shared more public clonotypes (roughly 2,500) than new patients (roughly 1,000).

A remark on this clonotype: Its antigen is as yet unknown.

Documented time point: newly diagnosed GD, antithyroid drugs for less than 3 months. PBMCs provided the RNA from which the TCR library was made. Investigators report Graves' disease was diagnosed under American Thyroid Association guidelines. Assembly of TCR beta libraries relied on iRepertoire HTBI primers together with Arm-PCR of CDR3 regions. TCRdb fed the multiplex PCR reads into MiXCR, producing one record per CDR3 protein. The data contain about 400,000 distinct CDR3 sequences, around 15% of them singletons. The V end was cut by 0 bases, the J end by 5 bases, with 4 bases between. CDR3 size: 12 residues. Germline CDR1 and CDR2: SGHDN and FVKESK.

The chain has TRBV14 and TRBJ2-5; D uncertain. The sequence was collected from a female donor with Graves disease. The sample in question was peripheral blood mononuclear cells (PBMCs), obtained at new diagnosis, from a patient treated with antithyroid drugs. The CDR3 DNA sequence: TGTGCCAGCAGCCAAGATTGGGAGACCCAGTACTTC. Translating it yields CASSQDWETQYF.